Presented here are 17 T cell receptor beta chains from one specimen sequenced in a study of OX40 agonist ivuxolimab in advanced cancers. This table comes from immunoSEQ multiplex PCR, and its TCRdb copy is limited to in-frame clones, with some not included. The profile shows tens of thousands of clones, around 90% of them singletons. The sample consisted of CD4+ or CD8+ T cells sorted from blood, taken in a trial of the OX40 agonist ivuxolimab. These receptors came from an adult with an advanced solid tumor such as melanoma, head and neck, liver or kidney cancer.

The V gene is TRBV30, the J gene TRBJ2-3; 11 bases align to TRBD2. The CDR3 totals 15 residues. J gave up 6 bases and V 5 bases, and 10 bases lay outside the gene matches. From germline, CDR1 is GTSNPN and CDR2 SVGIG (reference sequence). The CDR3: CAWGTSGPTGDTQYF. The CDR3 nucleotides are TGTGCCTGGGGGACTAGCGGACCCACCGGGGATACGCAGTATTTT.

The chain uses TRBV11-2 and TRBJ1-2; D is unclear. Germline CDR1 is SGHAT and CDR2 is FQNNGV. Trimming took 3 bases from V and 6 from J, leaving 11 bases between them. The CDR3 has 13 residues. The CDR3 sequence: CASSFMMGNGYTF. The CDR3 DNA reads TGTGCCAGCAGCTTCATGATGGGAAATGGCTACACCTTC.

The chain combines TRBV6-5 with TRBJ1-1, with 7 bases matching TRBD1. This CDR3 comprises 12 residues. J gave up 11 bases and V 8 bases, and 11 bases lay outside the gene matches. From germline, CDR1 is MNHEY and CDR2 SVGAGI. The CDR3 loop reads CASGSGQRGAFF. The CDR3 DNA is TGTGCCAGCGGCTCGGGACAGCGTGGCGCTTTCTTT.

This chain connects TRBV2 to TRBJ2-3; D possibly corresponds to TRBD1 (5 bases). CDR3 size: 13 residues. The V gene lost 3 bases and the J gene lost 4 bases, with 8 bases spanning the gap. Germline loops: CDR1 SNHLY, CDR2 FYNNEI. Written as DNA, the CDR3 is TGTGCCAGCAGTGATGCCAGGGCAGATACGCAGTATTTT. This codes for CASSDARADTQYF. The full variable domain, in which reference TRBV2 and TRBJ2-3 provide the parts outside the CDR3, is EPEVTQTPSHQVTQMGQEVILRCVPISNHLYFYWYRQILGQKVEFLVSFYNNEISEKSEIFDDQFSVERPDGSNFTLKIRSTKLEDSAMYFCASSDARADTQYFGPGTRLTVL.

This chain uses TRBV9 with TRBJ2-7; possibly TRBD2 for D (5 bases). V lost 4 bases to trimming and J lost 3 bases, with 17 bases between them. Germline assignment: CDR1 SGDLS and CDR2 YYNGEE. The CDR3 length is 15 residues. The CDR3 DNA sequence: TGTGCCAGCAGCTTTTCGACGGGGTTACTCTACGAGCAGTACTTC. Translating gives CASSFSTGLLYEQYF.

V gene TRBV5-1 combines with J gene TRBJ1-6, with D unresolved. The CDR3 extends over 17 amino acids. Per germline, CDR1 SGHRS and CDR2 YFSETQ. The V and J ends lost 0 bases and 2 bases respectively, with 12 bases between them. This CDR3 reads CASSLGSESPYNSPLHF. DNA for the CDR3: TGCGCCAGCAGCTTGGGGTCAGAATCACCCTATAATTCACCCCTCCACTTT.

The rearrangement uses TRBV19 and TRBJ1-1, with D perhaps TRBD1 (5 bases). V dropped 5 bases and J dropped 0 bases, with 10 bases sitting between them. Germline CDR1 and CDR2: LNHDA and SQIVND (reference sequence). The CDR3 is 14 amino acids. DNA for the CDR3: TGTGCCAGTAGTGACAGAGGAATGAACACTGAAGCTTTCTTT. It specifies CASSDRGMNTEAFF.

For the CDR3, the DNA is TGTGCCACCAGCAGACCGACTAGCATAGAAGAGACCCAGTACTTC. This translates into CATSRPTSIEETQYF. This chain links TRBV15 with TRBJ2-5, with 7 bases aligning to TRBD2. V lost 2 bases and J lost 3; bases outside the gene matches: 6. Per germline, CDR1 LNHNV and CDR2 YYDKDF (reference sequence). The CDR3 sequence is 15 residues long.

To note about this clone: This sample also contains other DNA sequences that code for the same CDR3. This chain uses TRBV18 with TRBJ1-2, with no clear D. The germline V and J ends were trimmed by 2 bases and 8 bases, with 12 bases remaining between them. The CDR3 loop spans 13 amino acids. Germline-derived CDR1 and CDR2 are KGHSH and LQKENI. CDR3 DNA sequence: TGTGCCAGCTCACCATTAGACGGGGAAGGCTACACCTTC. Translated, it gives CASSPLDGEGYTF.

The genes are TRBV19 and TRBJ1-4; D not resolved. Trimming pared 2 bases from V and 8 bases from J, leaving 15 bases between. The CDR3 consists of 15 residues. CDR1 and CDR2 from the germline V gene are LNHDA and SQIVND (reference sequence). CDR3 nucleotide sequence: TGTGCCAGTAGTATATCCGGGTTAGTAGGGGAAAAACTGTTTTTT. Amino acids: CASSISGLVGEKLFF.

This clone was counted only a few times. The chain links TRBV16 to TRBJ1-6; 8 positions match TRBD1. The CDR3 spans 15 residues. J lost 10 bases, V lost 5 bases, and 10 bases had no gene match. Per the germline V gene, CDR1 is KGHSY and CDR2 is FQNENV. CDR3 bases: TGTGCCAGCAGCTCAAACCCCAGGGGGCAGTCACCCCTCCACTTT. As protein: CASSSNPRGQSPLHF.

The chain joins TRBV11-2 to TRBJ1-1; the match to TRBD1 covers 7 bases. The V segment lost 4 bases and the J segment 0 bases; nucleotides outside the gene matches: 5. CDR3 size: 15 residues. Germline-derived CDR1 and CDR2 are SGHAT and FQNNGV. The CDR3 loop reads CASSSRQGMNTEAFF. CDR3 nucleotide sequence: TGTGCCAGCAGCTCACGACAGGGCATGAACACTGAAGCTTTCTTT.

This sequence joins TRBV2 and TRBJ2-2; TRBD1 might be the D (6 bases). The CDR3 loop spans 15 amino acids. Trimming stripped 0 bases from V and 6 bases from J, with 11 bases between. The V gene's germline CDR1 is SNHLY and CDR2 FYNNEI. This CDR3 reads CASSEARAGAGELFF. DNA of the CDR3: TGTGCCAGCAGTGAAGCGCGGGCAGGGGCCGGGGAGCTGTTTTTT.

V is TRBV7-6 and J is TRBJ2-1, with TRBD2 identical over 7 bases. The trim removed 1 base at V and 7 bases at J, leaving 4 bases unmatched. CDR3 length equals 14 residues. Germline V gene sequence: CDR1 SGHVS, CDR2 FNYEAQ. The CDR3 bases are TGTGCCAGCAGCTTAGTTCGGGGGGAAAATGAGCAGTTCTTC. It specifies CASSLVRGENEQFF.

The V call is TRBV29-1, the J call TRBJ1-1; no firm D call. V lost 1 base, J lost 0 bases, and 12 bases lay in between. This CDR3 comprises 15 residues. Germline V lookup: CDR1 SQVTM, CDR2 ANQGSEA. The CDR3 region has the DNA TGCAGCGTTGAAGGGTCGTGGCGGGTGAACACTGAAGCTTTCTTT. Translation: CSVEGSWRVNTEAFF.

The genes are TRBV18 and TRBJ1-6, with unresolved D. This CDR3 comprises 13 residues. V lost 3 bases, J lost 4 bases, and 4 bases lay in between. In germline, CDR1 is KGHSH, CDR2 LQKENI. DNA of the CDR3: TGTGCCAGCTCACCGAATTATAATTCACCCCTCCACTTT. Residues: CASSPNYNSPLHF.

This chain links TRBV7-9 with TRBJ2-2; D unresolved. Trimming cost V 7 bases and J 5 bases, with 8 bases left between them. This CDR3 has 12 amino acids. CDR1 SEHNR and CDR2 FQNEAQ come from the germline V gene (reference sequence). DNA for the CDR3: TGTGCCAGCAAATCCGGGACCGGGGAGCTGTTTTTT. Its protein product is CASKSGTGELFF.